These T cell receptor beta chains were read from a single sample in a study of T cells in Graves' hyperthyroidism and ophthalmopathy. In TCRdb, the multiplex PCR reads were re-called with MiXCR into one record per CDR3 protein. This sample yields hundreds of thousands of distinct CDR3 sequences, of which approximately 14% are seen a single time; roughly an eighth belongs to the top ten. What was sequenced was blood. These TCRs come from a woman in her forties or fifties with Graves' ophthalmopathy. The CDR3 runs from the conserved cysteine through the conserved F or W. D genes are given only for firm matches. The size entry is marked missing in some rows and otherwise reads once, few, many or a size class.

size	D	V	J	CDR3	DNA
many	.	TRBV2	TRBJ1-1	CASSGHTFLYNTEAFF	TGTGCCAGCAGCGGACATACCTTTTTATATAACACTGAAGCTTTCTTT
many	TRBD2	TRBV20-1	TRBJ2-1	CSARDSGSGSISEQFF	TGCAGTGCTAGAGATTCGGGTAGCGGGAGTATTAGTGAGCAGTTCTTC
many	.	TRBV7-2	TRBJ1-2	CASSLSSTADYGYTF	TGTGCCAGCAGCTTAAGTTCAACCGCCGACTATGGCTACACCTTC
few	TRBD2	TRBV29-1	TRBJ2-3	CSVDGRERTDTQYF	TGCAGCGTTGATGGGCGGGAGAGGACAGATACGCAGTATTTT
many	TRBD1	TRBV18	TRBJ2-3	CASSPRTGADTQYF	TGTGCCAGCTCTCCACGGACAGGGGCAGATACGCAGTATTTT
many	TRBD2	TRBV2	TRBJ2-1	CASSGLAGRYNEQFF	TGTGCCAGCAGTGGGCTAGCGGGAAGGTACAATGAGCAGTTCTTC
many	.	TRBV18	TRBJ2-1	CASSPRFTSGTVVYNEQFF	TGTGCCAGCTCACCACGTTTTACCTCCGGGACGGTTGTCTACAATGAGCAGTTCTTC
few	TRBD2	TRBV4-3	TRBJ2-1	CASSQGGSWRVNEQFF	TGCGCCAGCAGCCAAGGCGGGAGCTGGCGGGTCAATGAGCAGTTCTTC
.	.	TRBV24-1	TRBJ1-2	CATSDPGRIYGYTF	TGTGCCACCAGTGACCCGGGACGCATCTATGGCTACACCTTC
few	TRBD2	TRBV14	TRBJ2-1	CASSQAGLAVDNEQFF	TGTGCCAGCAGCCAAGCGGGACTAGCGGTCGACAATGAGCAGTTCTTC
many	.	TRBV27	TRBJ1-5	CASSLSSYSNQPQHF	TGTGCCAGCAGTTTATCATCCTATAGCAATCAGCCCCAGCATTTT
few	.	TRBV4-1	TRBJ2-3	CASSQVGVGDTQYF	TGCGCCAGCAGCCAAGTTGGGGTCGGAGATACGCAGTATTTT
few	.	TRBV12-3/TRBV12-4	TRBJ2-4	CASRRDMTIQYF	TGTGCCAGCAGGAGAGACATGACCATTCAGTACTTC
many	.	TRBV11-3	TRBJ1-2	CASRFSGDPNYGYTF	TGTGCCAGCCGATTTTCGGGGGATCCTAACTATGGCTACACCTTC
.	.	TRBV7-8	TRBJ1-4	CASSLGSMATNEKLFF	TGTGCCAGCAGCTTAGGATCCATGGCAACTAATGAAAAACTGTTTTTT
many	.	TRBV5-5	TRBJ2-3	CASSLAAMEDTQYF	TGTGCCAGCAGCTTGGCCGCCATGGAAGATACGCAGTATTTT
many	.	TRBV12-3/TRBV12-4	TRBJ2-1	CASSARGVRSYNEQFF	TGTGCCAGCAGTGCTCGGGGAGTGAGGTCCTACAATGAGCAGTTCTTC
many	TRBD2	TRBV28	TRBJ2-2	CASSGRTSGRAYTGELFF	TGTGCCAGCAGTGGTCGGACTAGCGGGAGGGCTTACACCGGGGAGCTGTTTTTT
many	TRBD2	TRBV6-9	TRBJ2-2	CASSYSGGRALLNTGELFF	TGTGCCAGCAGTTATTCGGGCGGGAGGGCCCTCCTGAACACCGGGGAGCTGTTTTTT
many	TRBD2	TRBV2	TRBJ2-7	CASSATGLVGNEQYF	TGTGCCAGCAGTGCAACGGGACTAGTTGGAAACGAGCAGTACTTC
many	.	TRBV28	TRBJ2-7	CASGDRLPSKQYF	TGTGCCAGCGGTGACAGGCTCCCTTCCAAGCAGTACTTC
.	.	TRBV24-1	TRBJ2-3	CATSDFIQGTDTQYF	TGTGCCACCAGTGATTTTATTCAGGGGACAGATACGCAGTATTTT
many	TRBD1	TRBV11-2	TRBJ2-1	CASSSRTGPYNEQFF	TGTGCCAGCAGCTCAAGGACAGGGCCATACAATGAGCAGTTCTTC
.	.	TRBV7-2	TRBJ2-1	CASSQEGSNEQFF	TGCGCCAGCAGCCAAGAGGGTAGCAATGAGCAGTTCTTC
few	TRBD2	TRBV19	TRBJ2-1	CASSHSSGSAQFF	TGTGCCAGTTCCCACTCTAGCGGGAGTGCGCAGTTCTTC
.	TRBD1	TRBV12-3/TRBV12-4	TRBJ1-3	CASSWDRGLSGNTIYF	TGTGCCAGCAGTTGGGACAGGGGCCTCTCTGGAAACACCATATATTTT
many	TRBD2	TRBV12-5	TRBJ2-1	CASGLVGLVIFSYNEQFF	TGTGCTAGTGGTTTGGTGGGACTAGTAATATTCTCCTACAATGAGCAGTTCTTC
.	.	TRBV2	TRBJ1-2	CASMRDRRPANYGYTF	TGTGCCAGCATGAGGGATAGACGGCCAGCTAACTATGGCTACACCTTC
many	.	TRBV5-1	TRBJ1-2	CASSFRDSYGYTF	TGCGCCAGCAGCTTCCGGGATTCCTATGGCTACACCTTC
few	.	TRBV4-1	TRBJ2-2	CASSQEARAPGELFF	TGCGCCAGCAGCCAAGAAGCGCGGGCTCCGGGGGAGCTGTTTTTT
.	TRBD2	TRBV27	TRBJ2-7	CASSSTSGYYEQYF	TGTGCCAGCAGTTCGACTAGCGGGTACTACGAGCAGTACTTC
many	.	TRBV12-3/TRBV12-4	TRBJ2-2	CASSLRHSPGELFF	TGTGCCAGCAGTTTAAGGCATTCCCCCGGGGAGCTGTTTTTT
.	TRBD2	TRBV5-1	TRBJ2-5	CASSLVRTSGEGYQETQYF	TGCGCCAGCAGCTTGGTTCGGACTAGCGGGGAGGGGTACCAAGAGACCCAGTACTTC
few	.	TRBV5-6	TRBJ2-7	CASSRLVLSSYEQYF	TGTGCCAGCAGCAGACTAGTTCTATCCTCCTACGAGCAGTACTTC
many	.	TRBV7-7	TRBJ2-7	CAHSAAGYYEQYF	TGTGCTCATTCCGCGGCAGGCTACTACGAGCAGTACTTC
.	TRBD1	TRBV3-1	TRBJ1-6	CASSQRTGRDNSPLHF	TGTGCCAGCAGCCAGCGGACAGGGCGCGATAATTCACCCCTCCACTTT
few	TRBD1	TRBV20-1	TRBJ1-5	CSAPDRGRSNQPQHF	TGCAGTGCCCCGGACAGGGGGCGTAGCAATCAGCCCCAGCATTTT
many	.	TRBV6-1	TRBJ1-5	CASSEGERSNQPQHF	TGTGCCAGCAGTGAAGGAGAAAGAAGCAATCAGCCCCAGCATTTT
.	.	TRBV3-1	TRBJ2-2	CASSPINTGELFF	TGTGCCAGCAGCCCGATAAACACCGGGGAGCTGTTTTTT
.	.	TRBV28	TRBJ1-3	CASSPVWGSGNTIYF	TGTGCCAGCAGTCCCGTATGGGGCTCTGGAAACACCATATATTTT
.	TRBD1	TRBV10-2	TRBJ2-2	CASMTGTGGIGELFF	TGCGCCAGCATGACCGGGACAGGGGGGATCGGGGAGCTGTTTTTT
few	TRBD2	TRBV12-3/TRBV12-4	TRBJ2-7	CASAPKAGAKVYEQYF	TGTGCCAGCGCTCCAAAAGCGGGAGCTAAGGTCTACGAGCAGTACTTC
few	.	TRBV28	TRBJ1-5	CASIVGGALLNQPQHF	TGTGCCAGCATCGTAGGGGGGGCGCTTCTCAATCAGCCCCAGCATTTT
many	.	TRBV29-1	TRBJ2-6	CSVTATGANVLTF	TGCAGCGTTACAGCTACTGGGGCCAACGTCCTGACTTTC
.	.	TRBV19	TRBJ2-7	CASRIRGSFSYEQYF	TGTGCCAGTAGGATAAGAGGATCATTCTCCTACGAGCAGTACTTC
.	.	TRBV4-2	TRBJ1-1	CASSQDPWGHTEAFF	TGTGCCAGCAGCCAAGATCCCTGGGGGCACACTGAAGCTTTCTTT
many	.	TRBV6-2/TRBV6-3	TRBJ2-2	CASSSRESGELFF	TGTGCCAGCAGTTCGAGGGAGTCCGGGGAGCTGTTTTTT
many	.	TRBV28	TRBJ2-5	CASRTPDHPETQYF	TGTGCCAGCAGAACCCCGGACCACCCGGAGACCCAGTACTTC